These T cell receptor beta chains were read from a single sample in a study of T cell responses to AZD1222 COVID-19 vaccine. The protocol was immunoSEQ multiplex PCR, while the TCRdb copy is restricted to in-frame clones and leaves out a portion. The sample gives roughly 150,000 clones, around 90% of which show up once; 1.6% is in the top ten. This material consisted of peripheral blood, taken on day 0 of AZD1222 vaccination. The receptor set was obtained from an adult in good health. Both conserved end residues are trimmed from each CDR3.

V gene	CDR3 length	J gene	CDR3 protein
TRBV4-3	12	TRBJ2-3	ASSPGTRTDTQY
TRBV18	13	TRBJ1-1	ASSPNPSGGSEAF
TRBV6-2/TRBV6-3	12	TRBJ2-3	ASSKRGGTDTQY
TRBV19	11	TRBJ1-6	ASSTQHPAALH
TRBV4-3	13	TRBJ1-1	ASSQDRRTNTEAF
TRBV7-3	11	TRBJ2-1	ASSTRTKNEQF
TRBV5-8	14	TRBJ2-1	ASSLGRGSLPNEQF
TRBV12-3/TRBV12-4	11	TRBJ1-2	ASSPGTVYGYT
TRBV4-2	14	TRBJ2-7	ASSQMTSGGSYEQY
TRBV6-5	12	TRBJ2-7	ASSRRGQSYEQY
TRBV18	14	TRBJ2-7	ASSPRRGSGVDEQY
TRBV19	13	TRBJ1-1	ASSIDSLWDTEAF
TRBV6-6	9	TRBJ1-2	ASTMGGGYT
TRBV2	13	TRBJ1-6	ASSGGSSYNSPLH
TRBV7-6	15	TRBJ1-6	ASSLAVNGPYNSPLH
TRBV5-1	13	TRBJ1-5	ASSPRPGGNQPQH
TRBV5-8	13	TRBJ1-5	ASSLFGLSNQPQH
TRBV6-5	11	TRBJ1-2	ASRRTTVYGYT
TRBV7-8	15	TRBJ2-3	ASSLTEGGRNTDTQY
TRBV5-1	12	TRBJ2-7	ASSLLAESYEQY
TRBV15	11	TRBJ2-1	ATSRGTASEQF
TRBV18	13	TRBJ1-5	ASSPSGRPNQPQH
TRBV30	11	TRBJ2-7	AWSHGTSGVQN
TRBV7-8	13	TRBJ2-5	ASSLRDRPQETQY
TRBV5-1	15	TRBJ2-1	ASSPGTSGSPGPQQF
TRBV11-2	11	TRBJ2-7	ASSFFGKAEQY
TRBV9	14	TRBJ1-6	ASSASPRGVNSPLH
TRBV24-1	10	TRBJ1-1	ATSDLQGNAF
TRBV19	13	TRBJ1-2	ASRTTGVKNYGYT
TRBV7-2	13	TRBJ1-6	ASSLQRDRNSPLH
TRBV12-3/TRBV12-4	11	TRBJ1-4	ASSLDREGKLF
TRBV7-9	13	TRBJ2-7	ASSLDGGRTYEQY
TRBV5-5	11	TRBJ2-2	ASSGTNTGELF
TRBV19	13	TRBJ1-1	ASSAFTGGEYGAF
TRBV5-1	10	TRBJ2-7	ASREGSYEQY
TRBV10-3	10	TRBJ1-5	AIGKGDQPQH
TRBV27	13	TRBJ2-7	ASSSALRGWYEQY